Included here is one T cell receptor beta chain sequence, with context. The data stem from a study of cytomegalovirus exposure and HLA in healthy donors. The PCR was carried out with 60 Vbeta primers and 13 Jbeta primers. Generated by immunoSEQ multiplex PCR, the TCRdb table keeps only in-frame clones and is missing some. The sample lists over 100,000 clones, around 80% occurring once. The ends were cut back, 4 bases at V and 5 bases at J, with 5 bases in the middle. Germline V gene data show CDR1 as MGHDK and CDR2 as SYGVNS. There are 11 residues in the CDR3. Material for sequencing was PBMCs. The chain employs TRBV25-1 and TRBJ1-2, with unresolved D. The receptor comes from a man aged 25-40 years in good health and CMV-seropositive. In DNA, the CDR3 is TGTGCCAGCAGTGCGGGGTATGGCTACACCTTC. It translates to CASSAGYGYTF.